The 18 T cell receptor beta chains listed next were all sequenced from one sample in a study of blood T cell repertoires in COVID-19. Sequenced by immunoSEQ multiplex PCR; TCRdb stores in-frame clones only, minus some. This repertoire shows over 250,000 clones, roughly 85% found once; its top ten account for approximately 9.9%. Sequences were obtained from peripheral blood. The receptor set was obtained from a woman between 65 and 79 years old with acute or convalescent COVID-19.

The V call is TRBV5-1, the J call TRBJ2-5; weak D call: TRBD2 (6 bases). The germline gives CDR1 SGHRS, CDR2 YFSETQ. The length of the CDR3 is 14 residues. V was shortened by 0 bases and J by 5 bases, with 11 bases between the two germline ends. CDR3 residues: CASSLVGDWETQYF. Here the CDR3 DNA reads TGCGCCAGCAGCTTGGTCGGGGACTGGGAGACCCAGTACTTC.

The gene calls are TRBV2 and TRBJ2-1; 10 bases are a match to TRBD1. V was clipped by 9 bases and J by 10 bases; unmatched bases: 6. CDR1 is SNHLY, CDR2 FYNNEI, per germline. The CDR3 is made up of 12 amino acids. CDR3 region: CASRTGGKEQFF. The DNA of the CDR3 is TGTGCCAGTCGGACAGGGGGGAAAGAGCAGTTCTTC.

J is TRBJ1-1 and V is TRBV3-1 (or the pseudogene TRBV3-2); 9 bases map to TRBD1. Losses at the gene ends were 4 bases for V and 1 base for J; bases not matched to a gene: 7. Germline lookup yields CDR1 LGHDT and CDR2 YNNKEL (reference sequence). There are 16 residues in the CDR3. The CDR3 loop reads CASSRKQGARNTEAFF. DNA of the CDR3: TGTGCCAGCAGCCGAAAACAGGGGGCCCGGAACACTGAAGCTTTCTTT.

The CDR3 nucleotides are TGTGCCAGCAGCGCTCGCTGGACTAGCGTTGACAATGAGCAGTTCTTC. Protein: CASSARWTSVDNEQFF. The chain carries TRBV3-1 (or the pseudogene TRBV3-2) and TRBJ2-1; TRBD2 agrees at 9 bases. J lost 5 bases, V lost 5 bases, and 10 bases had no gene match. The CDR3 contains 16 residues. Per germline, CDR1 LGHDT and CDR2 YNNKEL (reference sequence).

V usage is TRBV11-2 and J usage is TRBJ1-1, with D maybe TRBD1 (6 bases). This CDR3 region has 18 residues. Trimming stripped 1 base from V and 3 bases from J, with 21 bases between. From germline, CDR1 is SGHAT and CDR2 FQNNGV. CDR3 bases: TGTGCCAGCAGCTTAGGGCGAGGGGGAAAGGGAAAGGACACTGAAGCTTTCTTT. It specifies CASSLGRGGKGKDTEAFF.

This clone was counted once. The CDR3 region is CATSDGVLSTDTQYF. The DNA of the CDR3 is TGTGCCACCAGTGACGGGGTCCTTTCCACAGATACGCAGTATTTT. The V and J genes are TRBV24-1 and TRBJ2-3; D perhaps matches TRBD2 (5 bases). Trimming took 4 bases from V and 2 from J, leaving 12 bases between them. Germline lookup yields CDR1 KGHDR and CDR2 SFDVKD. The CDR3 runs 15 residues.

The genes are TRBV18 and TRBJ1-6; weak D call: TRBD1 (6 bases). Trimming removed 3 bases at V and 7 bases at J, with 13 bases between. The CDR3 is made up of 15 amino acids. CDR1 and CDR2 (germline): KGHSH, LQKENI. The DNA for the CDR3 is TGTGCCAGCTCACCCCGAGGACAGATAAATTCACCCCTCCACTTT. It encodes CASSPRGQINSPLHF. Full variable domain (missing parts from reference TRBV18 and TRBJ1-6): NAGVMQNPRHLVRRRGQEARLRCSPMKGHSHVYWYRQLPEEGLKFMVYLQKENIIDESGMPKERFSAEFPKEGPSILRIQQVVRGDSAAYFCASSPRGQINSPLHFGNGTRLTVT.

The chain employs TRBV7-2 and TRBJ2-2; D gene ambiguous. V was clipped by 1 base and J by 2 bases, with 5 bases between them. CDR1 is SGHTA, CDR2 FQGNSA, per germline. The CDR3 contains 14 residues. CDR3 in DNA: TGTGCCAGCAGCTTAGTGAGAAACACCGGGGAGCTGTTTTTT. Translating it yields CASSLVRNTGELFF.

The V call is TRBV2, the J call TRBJ1-1, with a possible D match to TRBD1 (5 bases). CDR1 is SNHLY and CDR2 is FYNNEI in the germline V gene. Between the trimmed V and J ends, which lost 2 bases and 6 bases, there was a span of 13 bases. The CDR3 consists of 14 residues. The CDR3, as DNA: TGTGCCAGCAGTGAAACCCGCTGGGGCTCTGAAGCTTTCTTT. Amino acid sequence: CASSETRWGSEAFF.

This chain uses TRBV27 with TRBJ1-5; no firm D call. CDR1 is MNHEY, CDR2 SMNVEV, per germline (reference sequence). Deletions cut 0 bases from V and 0 bases from J, with 9 bases between. The CDR3 extends over 16 amino acids. CDR3: CASSLSPGLSNQPQHF. CDR3 sequence (DNA): TGTGCCAGCAGTTTATCCCCAGGCCTTAGCAATCAGCCCCAGCATTTT.

The chain's CDR3 is CASTAGHLNSPLHF. For the CDR3, the DNA is TGTGCCAGCACAGCGGGACACCTTAATTCACCCCTCCACTTT. The chain uses TRBV2 and TRBJ1-6, with D possibly matching TRBD1 (6 bases). In germline, CDR1 is SNHLY, CDR2 FYNNEI. The CDR3 runs to 14 residues. With 7 bases removed from V and 6 bases from J, the gap between germline ends came to 13 bases. The whole variable domain, remainder taken from reference TRBV2 and TRBJ1-6, is EPEVTQTPSHQVTQMGQEVILRCVPISNHLYFYWYRQILGQKVEFLVSFYNNEISEKSEIFDDQFSVERPDGSNFTLKIRSTKLEDSAMYFCASTAGHLNSPLHFGNGTRLTVT.

This clone has just one count. The rearrangement uses TRBV5-1 and TRBJ2-5; tentative D call: TRBD2 (6 bases). The germline CDR1 and CDR2 sequences are SGHRS and YFSETQ. The CDR3 runs 16 residues. Trimming cost V 0 bases and J 0 bases, with 12 bases left between them. CDR3 amino acids: CASSLGGSGYQETQYF. The CDR3, as DNA: TGCGCCAGCAGCTTGGGAGGTAGCGGTTACCAAGAGACCCAGTACTTC. The full variable domain, completed using reference TRBV5-1 and TRBJ2-5, is KAGVTQTPRYLIKTRGQQVTLSCSPISGHRSVSWYQQTPGQGLQFLFEYFSETQRNKGNFPGRFSGRQFSNSRSEMNVSTLELGDSALYLCASSLGGSGYQETQYFGPGTRLLVL.

This clone has only a few counts. This CDR3 is also generated by other DNA sequences in the sample. The chain links TRBV3-1 (or the pseudogene TRBV3-2) to TRBJ1-2, with 9 bases aligning to TRBD1. Germline lookup yields CDR1 LGHDT and CDR2 YNNKEL (reference sequence). This CDR3 spans 14 amino acids. With 3 bases clipped from V and 2 bases from J, the junction kept 1 base outside the gene matches. The CDR3, as DNA: TGTGCCAGCAGCCAGACAGGGGGAAACTATGGCTACACCTTC. Amino acids: CASSQTGGNYGYTF.

The V and J genes are TRBV5-1 and TRBJ1-2, with 7 nucleotides matching TRBD1. The CDR3 has 17 residues. After removal of 3 bases from V and 6 bases from J, the junction contained 17 bases not matched to a gene. Germline V gene lookup returns CDR1 SGHRS and CDR2 YFSETQ. The CDR3 bases are TGCGCCAGCAGCTCACCGAACCTGACAGGGAGAGTCAATGGCTACACCTTC. Amino acid sequence: CASSSPNLTGRVNGYTF.

CDR3 residues: CASSYGPGKGEKLFF. In nucleotides, the CDR3 is TGTGCCAGCAGTTATGGGCCCGGGAAAGGGGAAAAACTGTTTTTT. V and J are TRBV5-6 and TRBJ1-4, with D uncertain. This CDR3 is 15 amino acids long. Germline CDR1 is SGHDT and CDR2 is YYEEEE. Trimming stripped 5 bases from V and 8 bases from J, with 19 bases between.

The chain employs TRBV6-2 or TRBV6-3 and TRBJ2-7; 10 positions match TRBD1. Germline trimming cut 0 bases from V and 3 bases from J; bases unmatched to any gene: 8. The CDR3 length is 17 residues. Germline CDR1 reads MNHEY; CDR2 reads SVGEGT. CDR3 in DNA: TGTGCCAGCAGTTACTCGATCATGGGACAGGGGAACTACGAGCAGTACTTC. Its protein product is CASSYSIMGQGNYEQYF.

V usage is TRBV6-6 and J usage is TRBJ1-2; D is perhaps TRBD1 (6 bases). V was cut by 6 bases and J by 4 bases, with 15 bases left in between. This CDR3 has 14 amino acids. CDR1 MNHNY and CDR2 SVGAGI come from the germline V gene (reference sequence). CDR3 DNA sequence: TGTGCCAGCAGACCTTCGACAGGCCCCTATGGCTACACCTTC. It codes for CASRPSTGPYGYTF.

V gene TRBV6-6 combines with J gene TRBJ1-1; D gene ambiguous. The CDR3 has 15 amino acids. Deletions cut 4 bases from V and 5 bases from J, with 17 bases between. In germline, CDR1 is MNHNY, CDR2 SVGAGI (reference sequence). CDR3 region: CASSFSSNSGTEAFF. The CDR3 nucleotides are TGTGCCAGCAGTTTCAGTTCTAACAGTGGGACTGAAGCTTTCTTT.